Following are 19 T cell receptor beta chains from one sample sequenced in a study of T cells in Graves' hyperthyroidism and ophthalmopathy. Using RNA transcripts as the source, TCR beta CDR3 regions were amplified. RT-PCR in the first round (using the HTBI primer set) targeted the TCR CDR3. TCRdb redid the calling of the multiplex PCR reads with MiXCR, one entry per CDR3 protein. The sample contains approximately 520,000 distinct CDR3 sequences, around 21% of which appear only once. The sample comprised blood. The receptors were gathered from a man younger than 35 with Graves' hyperthyroidism.

In its sample, this clonotype was seen many times. The chain uses TRBV12-3 or TRBV12-4 and TRBJ1-2; D perhaps matches TRBD1 (5 bases). The CDR3 has 15 residues. Deletions cut 3 bases from V and 3 bases from J, with 14 bases between. The CDR3 DNA reads TGTGCCAGCAGTTTCTGGGGGGATATCGACTATGGCTACACCTTC. It yields the protein CASSFWGDIDYGYTF.

The sample holds a few counts of this clonotype. The chain is built from TRBV11-1 and TRBJ2-2; 9 bases fit TRBD2. V gave up 2 bases and J gave up 6 bases; unmatched junction bases: 16. Germline V gene data show CDR1 as SGHAT and CDR2 as FQDESV (reference sequence). There are 19 residues in the CDR3. The CDR3 DNA sequence: TGTGCCAGCAGCTTACCTACCTTAGCGGGGGCGGTATACGCCGGGGAGCTGTTTTTT. This translates into CASSLPTLAGAVYAGELFF.

This clonotype was counted many times. The rearrangement links TRBV4-1 to TRBJ2-7; D remains unclear. The CDR3 sequence is 13 residues long. The V end was cut by 2 bases, the J end by 5 bases, with 10 bases between. CDR1 and CDR2 from the germline V gene are MGHRA and YSYEKL. The DNA of the CDR3 is TGCGCCAGCAGCCAATTGTCTCCTGACGAGCAGTACTTC. Protein: CASSQLSPDEQYF.

The rearrangement links TRBV10-3 to TRBJ2-7; possibly TRBD1 or TRBD2 for D (5 bases each). With 2 bases removed from V and 3 bases from J, the gap between germline ends came to 11 bases. Germline assignment: CDR1 ENHRY and CDR2 SYGVKD. This CDR3 is built from 14 residues. The CDR3 region is CAISERGASYEQYF. The CDR3 nucleotides read TGTGCCATCAGTGAGAGAGGGGCTAGCTACGAGCAGTACTTC.

This chain joins TRBV7-7 and TRBJ2-2; TRBD1 might be the D (5 bases). Between the trimmed V and J ends, which lost 2 bases and 0 bases, there was a span of 13 bases. The V gene's germline CDR1 is SSHAT and CDR2 FNYEAQ (reference sequence). The CDR3 extends over 17 amino acids. The CDR3 protein is CASSLRPGASNTGELFF. The CDR3 DNA reads TGTGCCAGCAGCTTACGTCCTGGGGCTTCGAACACCGGGGAGCTGTTTTTT.

The chain uses TRBV4-2 and TRBJ1-5; 7 bases are shared with TRBD1. Trimming took 1 base from V and 5 from J; bases not matched to a gene: 8. Germline loops: CDR1 LGHNA, CDR2 YNFKEQ. The CDR3 is 16 residues long. CDR3 sequence (DNA): TGTGCCAGCAGCCAAGGTGAGGGGGCGGGTGATCAGCCCCAGCATTTT. Protein: CASSQGEGAGDQPQHF.

The V gene is TRBV4-1, the J gene TRBJ2-2; tentatively, D is TRBD1 or TRBD2 (6 bases each). This CDR3 contains 15 residues. Trimming shortened V by 4 bases and J by 1 base, and 10 bases separated the two germline ends. Germline V gives CDR1 MGHRA, CDR2 YSYEKL. Here the CDR3 reads CASSPEGGNTGELFF. CDR3 DNA sequence: TGCGCCAGCAGCCCAGAGGGGGGGAACACCGGGGAGCTGTTTTTT.

In its sample, this clonotype was seen a few times. J is TRBJ1-1 and V is TRBV30; D not certain. The CDR3 runs to 12 residues. Germline values: CDR1 GTSNPN, CDR2 SVGIG (reference sequence). V lost 3 bases and J 1 base, leaving 6 bases between the germline ends. This CDR3 is CAWSDKNTEAFF. DNA of the CDR3: TGTGCCTGGAGCGACAAGAACACTGAAGCTTTCTTT.

The table lists this clonotype with a few counts. The V and J genes are TRBV6-5 and TRBJ1-4; D is unclear. The V and J ends lost 0 bases and 12 bases respectively, with 5 bases between them. In germline, CDR1 is MNHEY, CDR2 SVGAGI. CDR3 size: 11 residues. The CDR3 protein is CASSYSQELFF. The CDR3 DNA follows: TGTGCCAGCAGTTACTCGCAGGAACTGTTTTTT.

The chain joins TRBV7-8 to TRBJ1-1; TRBD1 aligns across 9 bases. The V segment lost 5 bases and the J segment 1 base; nucleotides outside the gene matches: 14. The germline V gene encodes CDR1 SGHVS and CDR2 FQNEAQ. The CDR3 is 18 residues long. CDR3 nucleotide sequence: TGTGCCAGCAGCAACCGGGGACAGGGCTGGAATGAGAACACTGAAGCTTTCTTT. Amino acids: CASSNRGQGWNENTEAFF.

Many counts were recorded for this clonotype. This rearrangement joins TRBV28 to TRBJ2-7, with D perhaps TRBD1 or TRBD2 (6 bases each). The CDR3 contains 14 residues. CDR1 is MDHEN, CDR2 SYDVKM, per germline. Trimming removed 0 bases from V and 4 bases from J, with 10 bases in between. The CDR3 DNA sequence: TGTGCCAGCAGTTTATGGGGGGGCTGGTACGAGCAGTACTTC. This encodes CASSLWGGWYEQYF. Full variable domain (rest looked up from reference TRBV28 and TRBJ2-7): DVKVTQSSRYLVKRTGEKVFLECVQDMDHENMFWYRQDPGLGLRLIYFSYDVKMKEKGDIPEGYSVSREKKERFSLILESASTNQTSMYLCASSLWGGWYEQYFGPGTRLTVT.

Ten or more counts support this clonotype. A read error may produce the germline difference seen at one junction end. The rearrangement joins TRBV5-1 to TRBJ2-7, with 9 bases identical to TRBD1. The CDR3 spans 15 residues. From germline, CDR1 is SGHRS and CDR2 YFSETQ. CDR3 loop: CASSFLDRGSYEQYF. DNA for the CDR3: TGTGCCAGCAGTTTCCTGGACAGGGGCTCCTACGAGCAGTACTTC.

The CDR3 loop is CSASHSGTGETQYF. Here the CDR3 DNA reads TGCAGTGCTAGCCACTCGGGGACAGGGGAGACCCAGTACTTC. The rearrangement links TRBV20-1 to TRBJ2-5, with 9 bases fitting TRBD1. This CDR3 contains 14 residues. V dropped 3 bases and J dropped 5; count of bases not matched to a gene: 7. Germline-derived CDR1 and CDR2 are DFQATT and SNEGSKA (reference sequence).

This clonotype was observed at least ten times. The chain couples TRBV4-1 to TRBJ2-5; perhaps D is TRBD1 or TRBD2 (5 bases each). Per the germline V gene, CDR1 is MGHRA and CDR2 is YSYEKL. The CDR3 extends over 15 amino acids. Trimming took off 1 base at V and 2 bases at J, with 11 bases between the two ends. CDR3 sequence (DNA): TGCGCCAGCAGCCAAGTTTCAGAGGGGCAAGAGACCCAGTACTTC. This gives the protein CASSQVSEGQETQYF.

The CDR3, as DNA: TGTGCCAGCAGTGCGGCGGGACAGGACTCCTACGAGCAGTACTTC. It specifies CASSAAGQDSYEQYF. The V gene is TRBV28, the J gene TRBJ2-7, with TRBD1 matching over 8 bases. Germline CDR1 reads MDHEN; CDR2 reads SYDVKM. CDR3 size: 15 residues. J lost 0 bases, V lost 5 bases, and 6 bases had no gene match.

This clonotype was detected ten times or more. J is TRBJ1-1 and V is TRBV7-9, with D uncertain. The CDR3 consists of 15 residues. With 5 bases removed from V and 0 bases from J, the gap between germline ends came to 13 bases. Germline V CDR1 and CDR2: SEHNR, FQNEAQ (reference sequence). The CDR3 sequence is CASSAPKGVNTEAFF. The CDR3 DNA reads as TGTGCCAGCAGCGCACCCAAGGGAGTGAACACTGAAGCTTTCTTT.

V is TRBV20-1 and J is TRBJ1-1, with TRBD1 identical over 10 bases. The trim removed 6 bases at V and 5 bases at J, leaving 9 bases unmatched. The CDR3 extends over 14 amino acids. Germline loops: CDR1 DFQATT, CDR2 SNEGSKA (reference sequence). CDR3 coding DNA: TGCAGTGCGATTCACGGGACAGGGGAAACTGAAGCTTTCTTT. This translates into CSAIHGTGETEAFF.

This clonotype was observed at least ten times. This chain connects TRBV12-3 or TRBV12-4 to TRBJ2-5; tentative D call: TRBD1 (6 bases). The CDR3 is 15 amino acids. V lost 4 bases and J 6 bases, leaving 18 bases between the germline ends. Here the CDR3 reads CASSSWAGVKQTQYF. The CDR3 nucleotides are TGTGCCAGCAGTTCGTGGGCAGGGGTGAAGCAGACCCAGTACTTC.

At least ten counts were recorded for this clonotype. A much larger clone lies a single base off, so this may be a read error. V is TRBV15 and J is TRBJ2-2; 8 positions agree with TRBD1. CDR3 length: 15 amino acids. Looked up from germline, CDR1 is LNHNV and CDR2 is YYDKDF (reference sequence). CDR3 loop: CATSRHRGDAGELLF. In DNA, the CDR3 is TGTGCCACCAGCAGACACAGGGGGGACGCCGGGGAGCTGCTTTTT.